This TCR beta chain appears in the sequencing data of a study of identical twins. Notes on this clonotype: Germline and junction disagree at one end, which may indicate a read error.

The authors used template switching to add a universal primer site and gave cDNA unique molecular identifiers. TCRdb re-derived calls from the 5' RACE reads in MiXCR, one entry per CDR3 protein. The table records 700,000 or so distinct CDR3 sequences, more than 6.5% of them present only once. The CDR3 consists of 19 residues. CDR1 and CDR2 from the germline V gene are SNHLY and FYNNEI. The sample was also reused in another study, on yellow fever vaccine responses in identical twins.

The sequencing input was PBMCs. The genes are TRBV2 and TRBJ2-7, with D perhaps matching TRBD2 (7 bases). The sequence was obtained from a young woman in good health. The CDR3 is CAISLQGITASGVDYEQYF. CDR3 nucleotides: TGTGCCATCAGTCTACAGGGAATCACAGCGAGCGGGGTCGACTACGAGCAGTACTTC.